These 14 T cell receptor beta chains were sequenced from one sample in a study of metastatic and nonmetastatic thyroid tumors. TCRdb re-analyzed the PCR reads through MiXCR. The data hold about 23,000 clones, with about a quarter observed a single time. Patients were all untreated before their thyroid surgery. Sequenced material: tumor tissue. The receptors derive from a female donor with papillary thyroid cancer or a benign thyroid nodule (not recorded which). Some clones in this sample may be carry-over from other donors' samples.

As for this clone: One end of the junction is discordant with germline, which a read error may explain. V and J are TRBV6-1 and TRBJ2-6; D might be TRBD2 (5 bases). This CDR3 is 14 amino acids long. CDR1 and CDR2 (germline): MNHNS, SASEGT. The CDR3 DNA is TGTGCCAGAGGGAGTAGCTCTGGGGACAACGTCCTGACTTTC. Translated, it gives CARGSSSGDNVLTF.

The table lists this clone with a few counts. The V call is TRBV7-3, the J call TRBJ2-7; 11 positions match TRBD2. Unmatched junction bases numbered 15, after V lost 5 bases and J lost 3 bases. CDR1 and CDR2 (germline): SGHTA, FQGTGA. The length of the CDR3 is 18 residues. Here the CDR3 DNA reads TGTGCCAGCAGCCCGGCGGGGCCGCCCGGGACTAGCGGCTACGAGCAGTACTTC. As protein: CASSPAGPPGTSGYEQYF.

CDR3 sequence reads: CASISGQGYEQYF. The CDR3 coding sequence is TGTGCCAGCATTTCTGGACAGGGGTACGAGCAGTACTTC. The chain joins TRBV6-2 or TRBV6-3 to TRBJ2-7; 9 nucleotides match TRBD1. The junction had 5 bases not matched to a gene; V was cut back by 7 bases and J by 4 bases. Germline values: CDR1 MNHEY, CDR2 SVGEGT. The CDR3 has 13 residues.

This clone was seen many times. The rearrangement uses TRBV2 and TRBJ1-5, with D hard to call. V lost 3 bases, J lost 6 bases, and 0 bases lay in between. Looked up from germline, CDR1 is SNHLY and CDR2 is FYNNEI. This CDR3 is built from 10 residues. CDR3 nucleotides: TGTGCCAGCAGTGATCAGCCCCAGCATTTT. Protein sequence: CASSDQPQHF. Full variable domain (rest looked up from reference TRBV2 and TRBJ1-5): EPEVTQTPSHQVTQMGQEVILRCVPISNHLYFYWYRQILGQKVEFLVSFYNNEISEKSEIFDDQFSVERPDGSNFTLKIRSTKLEDSAMYFCASSDQPQHFGDGTRLSIL.

CDR3 loop: CAWSMGQGSEKLFF. For the CDR3, the DNA is TGTGCCTGGAGTATGGGACAGGGGAGTGAAAAACTGTTTTTT. V usage is TRBV30 and J usage is TRBJ1-4; 10 bases are a match to TRBD1. In germline, CDR1 is GTSNPN, CDR2 SVGIG (reference sequence). Unmatched junction bases numbered 4, after V lost 2 bases and J lost 7 bases. This CDR3 has 14 amino acids.

At least ten counts were recorded for this clone. The genes are TRBV6-4 and TRBJ1-6; perhaps TRBD1 as D (5 bases). Deletions cut 5 bases from V and 4 bases from J, with 9 bases between. CDR3 length: 14 amino acids. Looked up from germline, CDR1 is MRHNA and CDR2 is SNTAGT. The DNA for the CDR3 is TGTGCCAGCAGTCGGGGGGAGTATAATTCACCCCTCCACTTT. Amino acids: CASSRGEYNSPLHF.

In its sample, this clone was seen many times. CDR3 residues: CASSGLGETQYF. In DNA, the CDR3 is TGTGCCAGCAGCGGCCTGGGGGAGACCCAGTACTTC. The chain recombines TRBV7-3 with TRBJ2-5; no clear D. Looked up from germline, CDR1 is SGHTA and CDR2 is FQGTGA. The CDR3 length is 12 residues. The V gene lost 5 bases and the J gene lost 5 bases, with 9 bases spanning the gap.

This clone was seen repeatedly, ten times or more. The chain couples TRBV5-1 to TRBJ1-3, with 8 bases matching TRBD1. The CDR3 consists of 17 residues. Germline-derived CDR1 and CDR2 are SGHRS and YFSETQ. Germline trimming cut 4 bases from V and 2 bases from J; bases unmatched to any gene: 11. The CDR3 nucleotides are TGCGCCAGCAGCGCCCTTAGGACAGGGTTAGCTGGAAACACCATATATTTT. Protein product: CASSALRTGLAGNTIYF.

The chain is built from TRBV6-2 or TRBV6-3 and TRBJ2-7; 9 bases map to TRBD1. The CDR3 is made up of 14 amino acids. V lost 7 bases, J lost 4 bases, and 8 bases stayed unmatched. Germline V gene data show CDR1 as MNHEY and CDR2 as SVGEGT. The CDR3: CASIPGTGLYEQYF. CDR3 sequence (DNA): TGTGCCAGCATTCCCGGGACAGGGTTGTACGAGCAGTACTTC.

This clone is medium-sized within its sample. The CDR3 here is CASSYPGELFF. In DNA form, the CDR3 reads TGTGCCAGCAGTTACCCCGGGGAGCTGTTTTTT. The chain recombines TRBV6-2 or TRBV6-3 with TRBJ2-2; unclear D gene. The CDR3 length is 11 residues. Trimming took off 2 bases at V and 6 bases at J, with 1 base between the two ends. Germline CDR1 MNHEY, CDR2 SVGEGT.

This clone is termed medium-sized. The J gene is TRBJ1-1, the V gene TRBV12-3 or TRBV12-4; TRBD1 is a possible D gene (5 bases). This CDR3 has 14 residues. Trimming took 5 bases from V and 1 from J, leaving 11 bases between them. The DNA for the CDR3 is TGTGCCAGCAGTCCCGGGAGGGGGAACACTGAAGCTTTCTTT. Encoded protein: CASSPGRGNTEAFF.

This clone came up many times. This chain uses TRBV27 with TRBJ2-2, with 10 bases fitting TRBD2. This CDR3 region has 15 residues. Trimming at V came to 3 bases and at J to 6 bases, leaving 4 bases not matched to a gene. Germline V gene sequence: CDR1 MNHEY, CDR2 SMNVEV (reference sequence). DNA for the CDR3: TGTGCCAGCAGTTTTCTAGCGGGGGAGGCCGGGGAGCTGTTTTTT. Encoded protein: CASSFLAGEAGELFF.

This clone is medium-sized (0.01 to 0.1%) in the sample. The chain has TRBV5-8 and TRBJ1-2; TRBD1 aligns across 10 bases. The CDR3 spans 12 residues. Per germline, CDR1 SGHTS and CDR2 YDEGEE. Trimming at V came to 7 bases and at J to 8 bases, leaving 5 bases not matched to a gene. CDR3 loop: CASGRTGGGYTF. The CDR3 DNA reads TGTGCCAGCGGACGGACAGGGGGAGGCTACACCTTC.

This clone showed up many times. Other nucleotide sequences in the sample specify the same CDR3. The chain employs TRBV13 and TRBJ1-1; no clear D gene. The CDR3 runs to 15 residues. V lost 1 base, J lost 4 bases, and 13 bases lay in between. CDR1 and CDR2 from the germline V gene are PRHDT and FYEKMQ (reference sequence). The CDR3 loop reads CASSLVVKGLTEAFF. As DNA, the CDR3 is TGTGCCAGCAGCTTAGTTGTAAAGGGTCTCACTGAAGCTTTCTTT. The variable domain in full, completed from reference TRBV13 and TRBJ1-1, reads AAGVIQSPRHLIKEKRETATLKCYPIPRHDTVYWYQQGPGQDPQFLISFYEKMQSDKGSIPDRFSAQQFSDYHSELNMSSLELGDSALYFCASSLVVKGLTEAFFGQGTRLTVV.